The 22 T cell receptor beta chains presented below share a single source sample, sequenced in a study of control samples from healthy donors and cancer patients. The assay was immunoSEQ multiplex PCR, and TCRdb's table has in-frame clones only and misses some. Of under 200,000 clones listed, 90% to 95% were seen once; the top ten hold less than 1.6%. Sequenced input: blood. These receptors were obtained from a woman in her twenties or thirties in good health.

This chain links TRBV7-2 with TRBJ1-3; 8 nucleotides align to TRBD1. V lost 3 bases to trimming and J lost 3 bases; unmatched junction nucleotides: 4. The CDR3 loop spans 15 amino acids. Germline CDR1 SGHTA, CDR2 FQGNSA. The CDR3 sequence: CASSLAQGGGNTIYF. The CDR3 DNA reads TGTGCCAGCAGCTTGGCACAGGGGGGTGGAAACACCATATATTTT.

V gene TRBV6-1 combines with J gene TRBJ1-5; possible D gene TRBD1, 6 bases. Deletions cut 3 bases from V and 7 bases from J, with 10 bases between. The germline V gene has CDR1 MNHNS and CDR2 SASEGT. The CDR3 sequence is 13 residues long. As DNA, the CDR3 is TGTGCCAGCAGTGACAGGGGCGGGCAGCCCCAGCATTTT. Translated, it gives CASSDRGGQPQHF.

In this sample, this clone turned up a few times. The chain recombines TRBV19 with TRBJ2-7; the D gene is possibly TRBD1 (6 bases). V was cut by 10 bases and J by 2 bases, with 15 bases left in between. The CDR3 extends over 13 amino acids. CDR1 and CDR2 (germline): LNHDA, SQIVND (reference sequence). CDR3 sequence (DNA): TGTGCCAACCCTGACAGGTTCCCCTACGAGCAGTACTTC. It specifies CANPDRFPYEQYF.

The rearrangement uses TRBV6-5 and TRBJ1-6; 7 nucleotides match TRBD1. J gave up 9 bases and V 2 bases, and 4 bases lay outside the gene matches. Per germline, CDR1 MNHEY and CDR2 SVGAGI. The CDR3 covers 14 residues. CDR3 sequence (DNA): TGTGCCAGCAGTTACGGAAGGGGGCTTTCACCCCTCCACTTT. It yields the protein CASSYGRGLSPLHF.

Notes on this clone: Other DNA sequences within the sample encode an identical CDR3. The chain couples TRBV19 to TRBJ2-7; D is perhaps TRBD1 (6 bases). This CDR3 has 13 residues. Looked up from germline, CDR1 is LNHDA and CDR2 is SQIVND (reference sequence). The V end was cut by 6 bases, the J end by 4 bases, with 13 bases between. The CDR3 spells CASSIQGSYEQYF. DNA of the CDR3: TGTGCCAGTAGCATCCAGGGGTCGTACGAGCAGTACTTC.

V is TRBV9 and J is TRBJ2-2; 10 nucleotides line up with TRBD1. Germline V gives CDR1 SGDLS, CDR2 YYNGEE. V shed 5 bases, J shed 5 bases, and the junction held 3 bases outside the gene matches. The length of the CDR3 is 14 residues. CDR3 protein: CASRGDRGTGELFF. CDR3 nucleotide sequence: TGTGCCAGCAGGGGGGACAGGGGTACCGGGGAGCTGTTTTTT.

The rearrangement uses TRBV5-1 and TRBJ1-2, with a tentative D call TRBD1 (5 bases). Germline V gene sequence: CDR1 SGHRS, CDR2 YFSETQ. Trimming stripped 0 bases from V and 0 bases from J, with 12 bases between. The length of the CDR3 is 16 residues. CDR3: CASSLAAGPSNYGYTF. CDR3 bases: TGCGCCAGCAGCTTGGCCGCAGGGCCCTCTAACTATGGCTACACCTTC.

V and J are TRBV5-1 and TRBJ2-5, with 11 bases that match TRBD2. Germline CDR1 is SGHRS and CDR2 is YFSETQ. CDR3 size: 17 residues. V lost 1 base to trimming and J lost 2 bases; unmatched junction nucleotides: 7. CDR3 region: CASSLIAGGLRQETQYF. In DNA, the CDR3 is TGCGCCAGCAGCTTGATAGCGGGGGGGCTAAGGCAAGAGACCCAGTACTTC.

The chain has TRBV29-1 and TRBJ1-2; 8 bases map to TRBD1. Germline CDR1 SQVTM, CDR2 ANQGSEA. After removal of 1 base from V and 8 bases from J, the junction contained 6 bases not matched to a gene. The CDR3 has 13 residues. The CDR3 loop reads CSVEGPTGEGYTF. Written as DNA, the CDR3 is TGCAGCGTTGAAGGACCGACAGGGGAAGGCTACACCTTC.

The chain has TRBV19 and TRBJ1-5; no clear D. This CDR3 has 12 amino acids. Germline CDR1 reads LNHDA; CDR2 reads SQIVND (reference sequence). V was trimmed by 6 bases and J by 0 bases, leaving 3 bases between them. Here the CDR3 reads CASRSSNQPQHF. The CDR3 region has the DNA TGTGCCAGTAGGAGTAGCAATCAGCCCCAGCATTTT.

This sequence joins TRBV15 and TRBJ1-3; unclear D gene. Germline CDR1 LNHNV, CDR2 YYDKDF (reference sequence). The CDR3 has 13 amino acids. Trimming stripped 0 bases from V and 8 bases from J, with 8 bases between. CDR3 sequence (DNA): TGTGCCACCAGCAGAGATTTAGGGCACACCATATATTTT. It encodes CATSRDLGHTIYF.

V and J are TRBV24-1 and TRBJ2-7; maybe TRBD1 (6 bases). V gave up 4 bases and J gave up 1 base, with 10 bases separating them. The CDR3 is made up of 14 amino acids. The germline V gene has CDR1 KGHDR and CDR2 SFDVKD. CDR3 bases: TGTGCCACCAGTGACCGGGACAAGTCCTACGAGCAGTACTTC. Translating it yields CATSDRDKSYEQYF.

With regard to this clone: The sample carries other DNA sequences with the same CDR3. The CDR3 here is CASSQGAYGYTF. Here the CDR3 DNA reads TGTGCCAGCAGCCAGGGGGCCTATGGCTACACCTTC. J is TRBJ1-2 and V is TRBV28; 8 nucleotides align to TRBD1. Trimming cost V 6 bases and J 4 bases; bases outside gene matches: 1. Germline V gene lookup returns CDR1 MDHEN and CDR2 SYDVKM. The CDR3 is made up of 12 amino acids.

This clone was found once. This chain connects TRBV27 to TRBJ1-4, with D hard to call. Trimming removed 4 bases at V and 0 bases at J, with 12 bases between. The germline V gene has CDR1 MNHEY and CDR2 SMNVEV (reference sequence). The length of the CDR3 is 16 residues. The CDR3 sequence: CASSSRRITTNEKLFF. The CDR3 DNA sequence: TGTGCCAGCAGTTCCCGACGGATAACAACTAATGAAAAACTGTTTTTT.

This clone came up once. The rearrangement uses TRBV7-3 and TRBJ2-1; D perhaps matches TRBD1 (6 bases). The CDR3 spans 13 residues. Per germline, CDR1 SGHTA and CDR2 FQGTGA. Trimming took 6 bases from V and 3 from J, leaving 9 bases between them. The CDR3 nucleotides read TGTGCCAGCAGTTCACAGGGCTACAATGAGCAGTTCTTC. Amino acid sequence: CASSSQGYNEQFF.

This chain connects TRBV7-9 to TRBJ2-1; possibly TRBD1 for D (6 bases). There are 14 residues in the CDR3. From germline, CDR1 is SEHNR and CDR2 FQNEAQ (reference sequence). V gave up 1 base and J gave up 7 bases, with 11 bases separating them. In nucleotides, the CDR3 is TGTGCCAGCAGCTTAGTTCAGGGGAGAAATGAGCAGTTCTTC. Encoded protein: CASSLVQGRNEQFF.

V and J are TRBV6-5 and TRBJ2-2; 7 positions agree with TRBD1. This CDR3 is built from 14 residues. V was pared by 6 bases and J by 4 bases, with 5 bases of the junction left unmatched. Germline values: CDR1 MNHEY, CDR2 SVGAGI. The CDR3 DNA reads TGTGCCAGCAGGGGCAGGGGGTCCACCGGGGAGCTGTTTTTT. It yields the protein CASRGRGSTGELFF.

Details on this clone: This same CDR3 is encoded by further DNA sequences in the sample. The chain links TRBV18 to TRBJ2-6; unclear D gene. The germline gives CDR1 KGHSH, CDR2 LQKENI. Trimming stripped 3 bases from V and 4 bases from J, with 7 bases between. The length of the CDR3 is 14 residues. CDR3 region: CASSPGSGANVLTF. In nucleotides, the CDR3 is TGTGCCAGCTCACCGGGGTCCGGGGCCAACGTCCTGACTTTC.

This rearrangement joins TRBV6-5 to TRBJ1-4; D possibly corresponds to TRBD1 (6 bases). This CDR3 contains 14 residues. The V gene lost 5 bases and the J gene lost 8 bases, with 15 bases spanning the gap. Germline CDR1 MNHEY, CDR2 SVGAGI. For the CDR3, the DNA is TGTGCCAGCAGTCTGGGGGCAGGGAAAGAAAAACTGTTTTTT. This sequence encodes CASSLGAGKEKLFF.

This chain uses TRBV11-2 with TRBJ2-1, with 7 bases that match TRBD2. V trimming: 2 bases; J trimming: 7 bases; junction bases outside the gene matches: 5. This CDR3 is built from 14 residues. Germline loops: CDR1 SGHAT, CDR2 FQNNGV. The DNA of the CDR3 is TGTGCCAGCAGCTTACGCAGGGAGGGGAATGAGCAGTTCTTC. Translated, it gives CASSLRREGNEQFF.

The rearrangement joins TRBV2 to TRBJ2-5; no firm D call. Trimming pared 3 bases from V and 4 bases from J, leaving 9 bases between. The CDR3 runs 13 residues. CDR1 SNHLY and CDR2 FYNNEI come from the germline V gene. The DNA for the CDR3 is TGTGCCAGCAGTGATCTCCCGTTAGAGACCCAGTACTTC. Translating it yields CASSDLPLETQYF.

The chain joins TRBV5-8 to TRBJ2-7, with D uncertain. This CDR3 region has 15 residues. V lost 1 base and J lost 0, with 11 bases in between. Per the germline V gene, CDR1 is SGHTS and CDR2 is YDEGEE. Here the CDR3 DNA reads TGTGCCAGCAGCTTGAGGCCAGGCAACTCCTACGAGCAGTACTTC. Amino acids: CASSLRPGNSYEQYF.